In this sample, the clone carrying this T cell receptor (beta chain) turned up a few times. Its antigen is not known. These data originate in a study of CD8 T cells in ankylosing spondylitis. Notes on the study in general: Within peripheral blood, clones linked to disease were CD8+ and relatively rare. Both synovial fluid and blood in reactive arthritis had previously been reported to carry some motif variants. Significant enrichment of disease-linked clones was reported in matched ankylosing spondylitis synovial fluid. Characteristic, it appeared, of ankylosing spondylitis blood was a TCR beta motif of eight highly homologous variants.

In making TCR beta libraries, quantitative 5'-RACE with molecular barcodes was used. MiXCR was run by TCRdb on the 5' RACE reads, yielding one entry per CDR3 protein. The sample yields a few hundred thousand distinct CDR3 sequences, roughly an eighth seen once. Deletions cut 3 bases from V and 1 base from J, with 6 bases between. The CDR3 contains 13 residues. The V gene's germline CDR1 is SEHNR and CDR2 FQNEAQ (reference sequence). The receptor comes from a male donor with ankylosing spondylitis. The sample consisted of blood, either unsorted or a sorted T cell fraction (not recorded which). The chain joins TRBV7-9 to TRBJ1-1, with D hard to call. The CDR3 spells CASSFVRNTEAFF. The DNA of the CDR3 is TGTGCCAGCAGCTTTGTGAGGAACACTGAAGCTTTCTTT.